These 6 T cell receptor beta chains came from one sample sequenced in a study of blood T cells in healthy people across ages. Primers used in a second PCR of roughly 6 to 11 cycles were a sample-barcoded 5' primer and a J-beta primer mix. TCRdb re-analysed the 5' RACE reads in MiXCR, keeping a single row per CDR3 protein. The sample shows about 830,000 distinct CDR3 sequences, roughly 60% of them seen only once. Sequencing was carried out using blood. Source of these receptors: a man aged 25-40 years in good health.

This rearrangement joins TRBV29-1 to TRBJ2-4; tentative D call: TRBD2 (5 bases). Germline V gene lookup returns CDR1 SQVTM and CDR2 ANQGSEA. This CDR3 is 13 amino acids long. Deletions cut 4 bases from V and 1 base from J, with 8 bases between. CDR3 residues: CSVGGSAKNIQYF. The CDR3 DNA follows: TGCAGCGTTGGAGGGAGCGCCAAAAACATTCAGTACTTC.

The genes are TRBV20-1 and TRBJ2-3, with a possible D match to TRBD1 (6 bases). Trimming shortened V by 5 bases and J by 1 base, and 10 bases separated the two germline ends. Per the germline V gene, CDR1 is DFQATT and CDR2 is SNEGSKA (reference sequence). CDR3 length: 13 amino acids. CDR3 coding DNA: TGCAGTGCTCGGACAGCTGGCACAGATACGCAGTATTTT. The encoded protein is CSARTAGTDTQYF.

The chain uses TRBV2 and TRBJ2-1; 7 nucleotides align to TRBD1. The CDR3 has 16 residues. Trimming took 3 bases from V and 6 from J; bases not matched to a gene: 11. The germline V gene encodes CDR1 SNHLY and CDR2 FYNNEI. The CDR3 loop reads CASSDKQGRGVNEQFF. The CDR3 DNA reads TGTGCCAGCAGTGATAAACAGGGGCGAGGGGTCAATGAGCAGTTCTTC.

This chain links TRBV28 with TRBJ2-3; a possible D gene is TRBD1 (5 bases). Trimming took 5 bases from V and 2 from J, leaving 14 bases between them. The CDR3 is made up of 15 amino acids. Per germline, CDR1 MDHEN and CDR2 SYDVKM. CDR3 residues: CASSLRRQYTDTQYF. CDR3 in DNA: TGTGCCAGCAGTCTAAGAAGACAGTACACAGATACGCAGTATTTT.

This clonotype was recorded a few times. The chain carries TRBV11-1 and TRBJ2-3; tentative D call: TRBD2 (5 bases). V lost 6 bases to trimming and J lost 2 bases, with 15 bases between them. The CDR3 extends over 15 amino acids. Germline CDR1 is SGHAT and CDR2 is FQDESV (reference sequence). CDR3 DNA: TGTGCCAGCAGTTCTGCGGGCCTATCCACAGATACGCAGTATTTT. As protein: CASSSAGLSTDTQYF.

This clonotype was seen a few times. The V and J genes are TRBV6-2 or TRBV6-3 and TRBJ1-2, with 7 bases identical to TRBD1. Germline CDR1 and CDR2: MNHEY and SVGEGT. This CDR3 has 16 amino acids. The ends lost 6 bases at V and 3 bases at J; junction bases unmatched: 13. DNA for the CDR3: TGTGCCAGCAGCCCCGGGCAGGGGGTTTACTACTATGGCTACACCTTC. It codes for CASSPGQGVYYYGYTF.